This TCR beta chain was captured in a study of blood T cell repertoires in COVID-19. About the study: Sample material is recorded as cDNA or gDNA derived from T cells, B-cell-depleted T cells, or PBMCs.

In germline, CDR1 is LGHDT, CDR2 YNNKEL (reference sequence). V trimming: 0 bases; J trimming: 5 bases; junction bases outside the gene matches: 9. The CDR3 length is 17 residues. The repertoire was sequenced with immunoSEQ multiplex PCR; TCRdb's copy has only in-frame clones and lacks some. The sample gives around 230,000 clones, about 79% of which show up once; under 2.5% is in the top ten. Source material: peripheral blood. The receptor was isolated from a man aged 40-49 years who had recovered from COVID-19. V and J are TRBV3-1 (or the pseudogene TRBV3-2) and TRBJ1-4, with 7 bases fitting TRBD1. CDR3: CASSQDVRQGLNEKLFF. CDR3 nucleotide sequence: TGTGCCAGCAGCCAAGATGTTCGACAGGGACTCAATGAAAAACTGTTTTTT.